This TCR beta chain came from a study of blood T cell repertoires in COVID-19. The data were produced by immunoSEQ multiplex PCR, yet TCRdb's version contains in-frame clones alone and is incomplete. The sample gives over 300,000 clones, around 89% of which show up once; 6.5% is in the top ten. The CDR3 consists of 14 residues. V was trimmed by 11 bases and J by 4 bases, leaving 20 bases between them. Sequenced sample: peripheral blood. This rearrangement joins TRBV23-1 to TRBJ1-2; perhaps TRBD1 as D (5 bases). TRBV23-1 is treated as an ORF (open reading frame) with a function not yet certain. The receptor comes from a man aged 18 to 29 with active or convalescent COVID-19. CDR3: CALNRRMIVYGYTF. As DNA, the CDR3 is TGCGCCTTAAACAGGAGAATGATCGTCTATGGCTACACCTTC.